Listed here are 17 T cell receptor beta chains from one sample, sequenced in a study of blood T cell repertoires in COVID-19. TCRdb's copy holds only in-frame clones and misses some; the assay was immunoSEQ multiplex PCR. Among about 140,000 clones listed, more than 80% were seen once. Sequencing was performed on peripheral blood. All receptors come from a woman in her sixties with active COVID-19.

V gene TRBV23-1 combines with J gene TRBJ2-2; 8 nucleotides align to TRBD1. TRBV23-1 has ORF status, its function being uncertain. This CDR3 is built from 17 residues. V dropped 0 bases and J dropped 4; count of bases not matched to a gene: 7. The CDR3 sequence: CASSQSRDRGCTGELFF. The DNA for the CDR3 is TGCGCCAGCAGTCAATCGAGAGACAGGGGTTGCACCGGGGAGCTGTTTTTT.

V is TRBV7-8 and J is TRBJ1-1, with D possibly matching TRBD1 (5 bases). Trimming pared 5 bases from V and 0 bases from J, leaving 13 bases between. The germline V gene has CDR1 SGHVS and CDR2 FQNEAQ. The CDR3 loop spans 15 amino acids. The CDR3 region is CASSQQGTVNTEAFF. The CDR3 region has the DNA TGTGCCAGCAGCCAGCAGGGCACAGTGAACACTGAAGCTTTCTTT.

The chain links TRBV19 to TRBJ1-1, with D possibly TRBD1 on 6 matching bases. Germline V gene lookup returns CDR1 LNHDA and CDR2 SQIVND (reference sequence). The CDR3 consists of 15 residues. Trimming removed 3 bases from V and 5 bases from J, with 16 bases in between. The chain's CDR3 is CASSIYRGGRTEAFF. The DNA for the CDR3 is TGTGCCAGTAGTATTTATAGAGGGGGTCGTACTGAAGCTTTCTTT.

The CDR3 loop reads CASSPGEGSVYEKLFF. In DNA, the CDR3 is TGTGCCAGCAGTCCCGGGGAGGGGAGTGTTTATGAAAAACTGTTTTTT. The chain recombines TRBV28 with TRBJ1-4; weak D call: TRBD1 (5 bases). Germline V gives CDR1 MDHEN, CDR2 SYDVKM. Trimming shortened V by 5 bases and J by 6 bases, and 19 bases separated the two germline ends. The CDR3 loop spans 16 amino acids.

The chain recombines TRBV2 with TRBJ2-1; 10 bases are a match to TRBD2. The CDR3 totals 14 residues. Germline V lookup: CDR1 SNHLY, CDR2 FYNNEI. With V trimmed by 6 bases and J by 10 bases, 9 bases remained unmatched. CDR3 sequence (DNA): TGTGCCAGCAGGGGAAGGACTAGCGGTGGGGAGCAGTTCTTC. Its protein product is CASRGRTSGGEQFF.

This clone was detected only once. This chain joins TRBV7-8 and TRBJ2-7; 12 bases match TRBD2. The CDR3 consists of 16 residues. V lost 5 bases and J lost 5; bases outside the gene matches: 10. Germline V lookup: CDR1 SGHVS, CDR2 FQNEAQ. The CDR3 spells CASSLHATSGSDEQYF. As DNA, the CDR3 is TGTGCCAGCAGCCTCCACGCGACTAGCGGGAGCGACGAGCAGTACTTC. The whole variable domain, filled in from reference TRBV7-8 and TRBJ2-7, reads GAGVSQSPRYKVAKRGQDVALRCDPISGHVSLFWYQQALGQGPEFLTYFQNEAQLDKSGLPSDRFFAERPEGSVSTLKIQRTQQEDSAVYLCASSLHATSGSDEQYFGPGTRLTVT.

The rearrangement links TRBV14 to TRBJ2-2; tentatively, D is TRBD2 (5 bases). The V end lost 3 bases, the J end lost 4 bases, and 18 bases lay between the germline ends. In germline, CDR1 is SGHDN, CDR2 FVKESK. The CDR3 spans 17 residues. The CDR3 sequence: CASSHRLASNPTGELFF. Here the CDR3 DNA reads TGTGCCAGCAGCCATCGCCTCGCTAGCAACCCCACCGGGGAGCTGTTTTTT. Supplemented by reference TRBV14 and TRBJ2-2, the full variable domain reads EAGVTQFPSHSVIEKGQTVTLRCDPISGHDNLYWYRRVMGKEIKFLLHFVKESKQDESGMPNNRFLAERTGGTYSTLKVQPAELEDSGVYFCASSHRLASNPTGELFFGEGSRLTVL.

The chain joins TRBV19 to TRBJ1-5; no definite D call. CDR3 size: 14 residues. Germline CDR1 and CDR2: LNHDA and SQIVND (reference sequence). V was cut by 0 bases and J by 2 bases, with 5 bases left in between. The CDR3 loop reads CASSIDSGNQPQHF. The CDR3 bases are TGTGCCAGTAGTATAGACAGTGGCAATCAGCCCCAGCATTTT.

This chain connects TRBV28 to TRBJ2-7; D is unresolved. Germline loops: CDR1 MDHEN, CDR2 SYDVKM. The CDR3 has 13 residues. Between the trimmed V and J ends, which lost 1 base and 6 bases, there was a span of 10 bases. The CDR3 coding sequence is TGTGCCAGCAGTTTATCCGCTGACACCGAGCAGTACTTC. Residues: CASSLSADTEQYF.

CDR3 coding DNA: TGTGCCAGCAGCCCGAGAGGGCGGACTGAGCAGTTCTTC. Residues: CASSPRGRTEQFF. The chain links TRBV7-9 to TRBJ2-1, with D perhaps matching TRBD2 (5 bases). The V end was cut by 5 bases, the J end by 9 bases, with 14 bases between. From germline, CDR1 is SEHNR and CDR2 FQNEAQ (reference sequence). The CDR3 has 13 amino acids.

This clone was seen more than once but under ten times. V and J are TRBV2 and TRBJ1-2, with 12 nucleotides matching TRBD1. CDR1 is SNHLY, CDR2 FYNNEI, per germline. V was pared by 11 bases and J by 6 bases, with 13 bases of the junction left unmatched. The CDR3 totals 15 residues. The CDR3 DNA reads as TGTGCCTCGAACCGGGACAGGGGGCGCTTGGATGGCTACACCTTC. Protein sequence: CASNRDRGRLDGYTF.

The chain combines TRBV2 with TRBJ1-3, with D possibly TRBD1 on 5 matching bases. Germline assignment: CDR1 SNHLY and CDR2 FYNNEI. CDR3 length equals 15 residues. V lost 5 bases to trimming and J lost 0 bases, with 11 bases between them. Written as DNA, the CDR3 is TGTGCCAGCAGTAAGGGGCCCAGCTCTGGAAACACCATATATTTT. Translated, it gives CASSKGPSSGNTIYF.

CDR3 coding DNA: TGTGCCAGCAGCTTAGAACTAGCGGGAAACGAGCAGTACTTC. It translates to CASSLELAGNEQYF. This chain connects TRBV7-2 to TRBJ2-7; 10 positions agree with TRBD2. There are 14 residues in the CDR3. The germline V gene has CDR1 SGHTA and CDR2 FQGNSA. With 1 base clipped from V and 5 bases from J, the junction kept 2 bases outside the gene matches.

The chain employs TRBV19 and TRBJ1-1, with D unclear. The CDR3 is made up of 13 amino acids. The ends were cut back, 4 bases at V and 10 bases at J, with 16 bases in the middle. In germline, CDR1 is LNHDA, CDR2 SQIVND (reference sequence). CDR3 protein: CASSTSAGEGAFF. In DNA form, the CDR3 reads TGTGCCAGTAGTACCTCCGCCGGGGAGGGAGCTTTCTTT.

The count of this clone is one. The chain employs TRBV28 and TRBJ2-7; D remains unclear. The CDR3 spans 12 residues. Trimming removed 5 bases at V and 3 bases at J, with 8 bases between. Per germline, CDR1 MDHEN and CDR2 SYDVKM. The CDR3 nucleotides are TGTGCCAGCAGTGCCTACTTCTACGAGCAGTACTTC. It yields the protein CASSAYFYEQYF.

The chain recombines TRBV7-6 with TRBJ2-2, with TRBD2 matching 13 bases. Germline V CDR1 and CDR2: SGHVS, FNYEAQ. The CDR3 covers 16 residues. V dropped 4 bases and J dropped 6; count of bases not matched to a gene: 5. In DNA, the CDR3 is TGTGCCAGCAGCTCCCGACTAGCGGGAGGTCCCGGGGAGCTGTTTTTT. Translating gives CASSSRLAGGPGELFF.

The chain recombines TRBV5-4 with TRBJ2-7; 9 nucleotides line up with TRBD2. V shed 2 bases and J 0 bases; nucleotides not matched to a gene: 3. CDR1 is SGHNT and CDR2 is YYREEE in the germline V gene (reference sequence). This CDR3 spans 15 amino acids. CDR3 DNA: TGTGCCAGCAGCTTAGGACTAGCGAGCTCCTACGAGCAGTACTTC. As protein: CASSLGLASSYEQYF.